The T cell receptor beta chain under discussion was sequenced for a study of blood T cell repertoires in COVID-19. The CDR3 contains 13 residues. Germline values: CDR1 SGHVS, CDR2 FNYEAQ. V was trimmed by 4 bases and J by 11 bases, leaving 15 bases between them. Sequencing was performed with immunoSEQ multiplex PCR; in TCRdb, only in-frame clones are kept and a portion is missing. The table shows roughly 300,000 clones, with 85% occurring only once. The V call is TRBV7-6, the J call TRBJ2-1, with D perhaps TRBD1 (5 bases). The specimen sequenced was PBMCs or T cells enriched from blood (not recorded which). The TCR was taken from a woman in her fifties or sixties who had recovered from COVID-19. The CDR3 sequence is CASSSLQRGQQFF. CDR3 bases: TGTGCCAGCAGCTCGCTACAAAGGGGTCAGCAGTTCTTC.